Below, one T cell receptor beta chain is given with its context. What it binds is unknown. These data are taken from a study of CD8 T cells in Susac syndrome. RNA was extracted with the RNeasy kit, and a quantity of roughly 0.5 to 1 ug was reverse transcribed using random hexamers. The TCR beta CDR3 was amplified by immunoSEQ multiplex PCR across 54 Vbeta, 13 Jbeta. TCRdb used MiXCR to reprocess the immunoSEQ multiplex PCR reads, holding one entry per CDR3 protein. The sample holds tens of thousands of distinct CDR3 sequences, about 95% seen once. The J segment lost 5 bases and the V segment lost 6 bases, leaving 17 bases of the junction unmatched. Germline assignment: CDR1 SGHVS and CDR2 FNYEAQ. CDR3 length: 17 residues. Overall study results and limits: The study's TCR sequencing and HLA analysis covered a relatively small number of individuals, and the study acknowledged this.

This chain joins TRBV7-6 and TRBJ2-5; 8 positions match TRBD1. The sequenced sample consisted of CD8+ T cells from PBMCs. This clonotype was sampled from a human donor with multiple sclerosis. The CDR3 region has the DNA TGTGCCAGCAGGCGAACAGGGGGACGGGAGTTGGCGGAGACCCAGTACTTC. Protein: CASRRTGGRELAETQYF.